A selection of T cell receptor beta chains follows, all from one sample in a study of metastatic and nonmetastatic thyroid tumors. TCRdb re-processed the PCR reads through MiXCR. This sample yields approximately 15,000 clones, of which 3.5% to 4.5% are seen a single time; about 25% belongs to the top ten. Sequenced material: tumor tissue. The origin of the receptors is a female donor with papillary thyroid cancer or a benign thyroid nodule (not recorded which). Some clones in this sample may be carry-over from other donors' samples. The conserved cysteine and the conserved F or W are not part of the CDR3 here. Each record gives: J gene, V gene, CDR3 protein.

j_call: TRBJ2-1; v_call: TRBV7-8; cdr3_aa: ASSLAAGTSGVSSYNEQF
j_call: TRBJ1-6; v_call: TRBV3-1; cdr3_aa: ASSQVVYNSPLH
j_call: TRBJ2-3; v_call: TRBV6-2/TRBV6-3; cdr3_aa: ASSSGTSGGADTQY
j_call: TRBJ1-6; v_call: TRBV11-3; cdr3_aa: ASSLGGAPLH
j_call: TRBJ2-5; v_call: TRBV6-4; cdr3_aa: ASSDSAQGERETQY
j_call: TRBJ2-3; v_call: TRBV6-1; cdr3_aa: ASSGLAGGPYTQY
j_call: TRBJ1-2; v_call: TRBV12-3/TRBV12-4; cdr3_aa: ASSLGQYGYT
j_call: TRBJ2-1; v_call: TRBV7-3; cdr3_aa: ASSLTGDYNEQF
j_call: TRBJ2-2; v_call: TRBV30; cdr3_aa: AWSRTGELF
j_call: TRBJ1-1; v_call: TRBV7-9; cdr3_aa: ASSRTLNTEAF
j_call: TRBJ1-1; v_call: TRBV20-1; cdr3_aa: SARGIQGGYTEAF
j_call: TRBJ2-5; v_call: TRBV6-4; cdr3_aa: AIPGAGYQETQY
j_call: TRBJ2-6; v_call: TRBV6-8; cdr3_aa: ASSPRGGAGANVLT
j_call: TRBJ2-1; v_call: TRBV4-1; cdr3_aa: ASSPLLRTNEQF